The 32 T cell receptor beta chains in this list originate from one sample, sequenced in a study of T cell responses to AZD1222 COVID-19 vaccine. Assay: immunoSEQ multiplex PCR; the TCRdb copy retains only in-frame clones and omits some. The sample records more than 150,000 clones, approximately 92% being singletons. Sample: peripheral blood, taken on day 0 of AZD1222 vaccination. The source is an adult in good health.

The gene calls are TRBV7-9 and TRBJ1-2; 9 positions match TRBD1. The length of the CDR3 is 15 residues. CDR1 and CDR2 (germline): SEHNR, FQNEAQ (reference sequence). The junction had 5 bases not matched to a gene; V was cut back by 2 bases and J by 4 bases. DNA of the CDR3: TGTGCCAGCAGCTTATTGGGGACAGGGTTCTATGGCTACACCTTC. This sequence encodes CASSLLGTGFYGYTF.

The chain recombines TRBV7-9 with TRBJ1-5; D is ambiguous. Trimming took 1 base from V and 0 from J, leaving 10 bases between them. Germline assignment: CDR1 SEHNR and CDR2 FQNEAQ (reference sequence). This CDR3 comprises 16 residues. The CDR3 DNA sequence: TGTGCCAGCAGCTTAGGGAAAAAGTATAGCAATCAGCCCCAGCATTTT. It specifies CASSLGKKYSNQPQHF.

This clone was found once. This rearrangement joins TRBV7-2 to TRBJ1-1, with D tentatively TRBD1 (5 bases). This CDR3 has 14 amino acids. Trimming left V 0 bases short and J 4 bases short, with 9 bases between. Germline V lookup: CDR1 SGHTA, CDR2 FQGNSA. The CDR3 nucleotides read TGTGCCAGCAGCTTAGCGGGTAGGGGCACTGAAGCTTTCTTT. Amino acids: CASSLAGRGTEAFF.

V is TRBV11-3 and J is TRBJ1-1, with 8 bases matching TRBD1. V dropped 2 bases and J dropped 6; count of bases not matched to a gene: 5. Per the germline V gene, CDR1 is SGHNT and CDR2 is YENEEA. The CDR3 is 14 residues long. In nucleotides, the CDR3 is TGTGCCAGCAGCTTATACAGGGGGGCTCCTGAAGCTTTCTTT. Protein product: CASSLYRGAPEAFF.

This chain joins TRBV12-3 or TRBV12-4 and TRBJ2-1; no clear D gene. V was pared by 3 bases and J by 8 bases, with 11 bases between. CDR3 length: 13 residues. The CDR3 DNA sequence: TGTGCCAGCAGTTTTCCAGTAAATTATGAGCAGTTCTTC. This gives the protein CASSFPVNYEQFF.

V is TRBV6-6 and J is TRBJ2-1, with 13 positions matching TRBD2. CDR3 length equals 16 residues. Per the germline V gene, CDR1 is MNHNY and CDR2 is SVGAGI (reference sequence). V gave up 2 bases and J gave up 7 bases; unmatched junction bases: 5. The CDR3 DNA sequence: TGTGCCAGCAGTTACAGGACTAGCGGGAGATGGAATGAGCAGTTCTTC. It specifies CASSYRTSGRWNEQFF.

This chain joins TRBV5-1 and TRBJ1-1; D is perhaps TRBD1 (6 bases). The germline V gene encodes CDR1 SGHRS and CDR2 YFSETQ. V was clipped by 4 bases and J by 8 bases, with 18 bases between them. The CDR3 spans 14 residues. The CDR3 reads CASSHGQSLSEAFF. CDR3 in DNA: TGCGCCAGCAGCCACGGACAGTCCTTATCGGAAGCTTTCTTT.

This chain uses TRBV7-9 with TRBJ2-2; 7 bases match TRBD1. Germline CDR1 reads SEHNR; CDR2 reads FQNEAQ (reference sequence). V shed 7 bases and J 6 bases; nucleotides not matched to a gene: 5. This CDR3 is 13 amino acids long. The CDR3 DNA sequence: TGTGCCAGCAATTACAGGGGCGCCGGGGAGCTGTTTTTT. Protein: CASNYRGAGELFF.

CDR3 sequence reads: CASRRDNNSPLHF. The CDR3 DNA is TGTGCCAGCAGGAGGGACAATAATTCACCCCTCCACTTT. V is TRBV6-5 and J is TRBJ1-6, with D perhaps matching TRBD1 (6 bases). The V gene lost 6 bases and the J gene lost 5 bases, with 8 bases spanning the gap. CDR1 is MNHEY and CDR2 is SVGAGI in the germline V gene. The CDR3 loop spans 13 amino acids.

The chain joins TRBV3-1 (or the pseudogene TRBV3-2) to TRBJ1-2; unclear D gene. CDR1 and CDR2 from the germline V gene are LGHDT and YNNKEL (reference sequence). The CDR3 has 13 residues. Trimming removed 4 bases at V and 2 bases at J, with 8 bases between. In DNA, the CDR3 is TGTGCCAGCAGCCCTGGCAGAAACTATGGCTACACCTTC. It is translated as CASSPGRNYGYTF.

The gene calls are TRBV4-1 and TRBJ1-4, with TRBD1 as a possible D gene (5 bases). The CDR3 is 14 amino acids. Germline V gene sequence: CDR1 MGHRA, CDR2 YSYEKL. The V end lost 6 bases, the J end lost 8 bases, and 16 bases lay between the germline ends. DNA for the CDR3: TGCGCCAGCAGGTCCTGGGGGGGAGACGAAAAACTGTTTTTT. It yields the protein CASRSWGGDEKLFF.

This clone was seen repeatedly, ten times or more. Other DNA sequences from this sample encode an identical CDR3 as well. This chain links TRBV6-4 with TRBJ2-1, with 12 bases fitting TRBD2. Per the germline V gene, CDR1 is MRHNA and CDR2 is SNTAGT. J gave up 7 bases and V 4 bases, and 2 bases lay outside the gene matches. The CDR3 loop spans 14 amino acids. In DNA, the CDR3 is TGTGCCAGCAGTGGGCTAGCGGGGGGGAATGAGCAGTTCTTC. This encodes CASSGLAGGNEQFF.

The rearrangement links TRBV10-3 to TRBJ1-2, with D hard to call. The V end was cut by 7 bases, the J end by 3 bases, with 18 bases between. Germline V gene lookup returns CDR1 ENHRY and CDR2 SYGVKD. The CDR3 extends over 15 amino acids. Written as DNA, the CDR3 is TGTGCCATCACCAGGACGGTCTTTGGAGACTATGGCTACACCTTC. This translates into CAITRTVFGDYGYTF.

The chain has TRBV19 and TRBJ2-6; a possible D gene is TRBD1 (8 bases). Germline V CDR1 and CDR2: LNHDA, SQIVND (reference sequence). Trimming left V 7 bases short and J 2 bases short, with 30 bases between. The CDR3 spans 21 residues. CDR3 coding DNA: TGTGCCAGTACGACCGGTGGGGGGGGACAGGCCTCTTCTACTGGGGCCAACGTCCTGACTTTC. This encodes CASTTGGGGQASSTGANVLTF. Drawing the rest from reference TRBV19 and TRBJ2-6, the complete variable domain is DGGITQSPKYLFRKEGQNVTLSCEQNLNHDAMYWYRQDPGQGLRLIYYSQIVNDFQKGDIAEGYSVSREKKESFPLTVTSAQKNPTAFYLCASTTGGGGQASSTGANVLTFGAGSRLTVL.

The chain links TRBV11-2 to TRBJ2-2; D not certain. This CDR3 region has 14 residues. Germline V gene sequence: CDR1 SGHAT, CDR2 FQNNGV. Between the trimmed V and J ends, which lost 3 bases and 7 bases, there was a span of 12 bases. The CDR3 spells CASSLTRQNGELFF. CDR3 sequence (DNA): TGTGCCAGCAGCTTGACTCGACAAAACGGGGAGCTGTTTTTT.

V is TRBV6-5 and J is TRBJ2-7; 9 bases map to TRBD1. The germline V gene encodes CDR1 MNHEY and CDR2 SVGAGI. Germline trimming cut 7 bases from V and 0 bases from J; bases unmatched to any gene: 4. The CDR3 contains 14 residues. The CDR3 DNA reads TGTGCCAGCACTCCGGGACAGGGCTCCTACGAGCAGTACTTC. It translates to CASTPGQGSYEQYF.

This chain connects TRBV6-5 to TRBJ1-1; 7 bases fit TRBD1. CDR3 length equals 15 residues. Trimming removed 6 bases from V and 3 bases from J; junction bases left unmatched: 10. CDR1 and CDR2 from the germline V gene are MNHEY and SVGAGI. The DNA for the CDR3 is TGTGCCAGCAGCGGAGAGCAGACAGGGCACACTGAAGCTTTCTTT. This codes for CASSGEQTGHTEAFF.

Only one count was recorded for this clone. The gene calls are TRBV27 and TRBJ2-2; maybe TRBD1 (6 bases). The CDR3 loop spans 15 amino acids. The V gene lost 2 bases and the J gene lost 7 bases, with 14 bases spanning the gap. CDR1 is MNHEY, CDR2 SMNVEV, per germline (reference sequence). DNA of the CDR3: TGTGCCAGCAGTTTAATAGGGGGTCGGGACGGGGAGCTGTTTTTT. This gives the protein CASSLIGGRDGELFF.

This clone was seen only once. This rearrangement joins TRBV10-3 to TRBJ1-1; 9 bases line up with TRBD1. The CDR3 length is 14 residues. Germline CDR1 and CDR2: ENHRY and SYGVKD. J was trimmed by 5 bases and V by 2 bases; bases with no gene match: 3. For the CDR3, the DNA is TGTGCCATCAGTGAGACAGGGGGCAGAACTGAAGCTTTCTTT. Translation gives CAISETGGRTEAFF.

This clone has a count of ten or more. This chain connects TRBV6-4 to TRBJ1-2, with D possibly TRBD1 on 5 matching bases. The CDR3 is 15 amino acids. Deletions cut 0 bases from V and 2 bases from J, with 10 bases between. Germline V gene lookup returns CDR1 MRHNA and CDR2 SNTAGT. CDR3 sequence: CASSDSGEGNYGYTF. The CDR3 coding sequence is TGTGCCAGCAGTGACTCGGGGGAGGGGAACTATGGCTACACCTTC.

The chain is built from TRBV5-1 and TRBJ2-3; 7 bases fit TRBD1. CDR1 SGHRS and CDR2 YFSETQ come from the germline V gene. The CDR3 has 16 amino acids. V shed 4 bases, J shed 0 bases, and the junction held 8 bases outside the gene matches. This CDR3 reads CASSNRDRESTDTQYF. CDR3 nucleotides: TGCGCCAGCAGCAACCGAGACAGGGAGAGCACAGATACGCAGTATTTT.

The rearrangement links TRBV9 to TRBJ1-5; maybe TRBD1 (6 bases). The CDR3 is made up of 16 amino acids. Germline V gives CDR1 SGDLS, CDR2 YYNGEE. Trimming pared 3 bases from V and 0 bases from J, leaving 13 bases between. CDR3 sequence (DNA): TGTGCCAGCAGCGGAGGGGGAGGTTATAGCAATCAGCCCCAGCATTTT. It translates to CASSGGGGYSNQPQHF.

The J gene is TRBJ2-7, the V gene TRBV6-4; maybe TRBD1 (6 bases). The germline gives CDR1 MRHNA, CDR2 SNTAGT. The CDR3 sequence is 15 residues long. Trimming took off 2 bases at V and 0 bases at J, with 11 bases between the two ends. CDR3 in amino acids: CASSDGTGSSYEQYF. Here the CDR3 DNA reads TGTGCCAGCAGTGACGGCACAGGGTCCTCCTACGAGCAGTACTTC.

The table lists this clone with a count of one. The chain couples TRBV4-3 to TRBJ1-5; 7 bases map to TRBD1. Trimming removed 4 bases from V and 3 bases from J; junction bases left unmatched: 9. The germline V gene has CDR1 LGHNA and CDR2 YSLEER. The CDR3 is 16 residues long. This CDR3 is CASSPILGQFNQPQHF. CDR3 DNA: TGCGCCAGCAGCCCTATCCTGGGACAGTTCAATCAGCCCCAGCATTTT.

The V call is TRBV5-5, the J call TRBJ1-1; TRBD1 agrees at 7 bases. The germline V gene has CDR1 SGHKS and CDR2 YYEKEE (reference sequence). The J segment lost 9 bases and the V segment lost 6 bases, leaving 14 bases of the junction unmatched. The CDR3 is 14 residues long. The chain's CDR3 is CASNTDGQASKAFF. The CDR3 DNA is TGTGCCAGCAACACGGATGGACAGGCTTCGAAAGCTTTCTTT.

CDR3 nucleotides: TGTGCCAGCAGTTGGCGTCGGACAGGGACGAACACTGAAGCTTTCTTT. It yields the protein CASSWRRTGTNTEAFF. The chain employs TRBV6-2 or TRBV6-3 and TRBJ1-1, with 8 positions matching TRBD1. This CDR3 comprises 16 residues. Unmatched junction bases numbered 8, after V lost 4 bases and J lost 1 base. CDR1 MNHEY and CDR2 SVGEGT come from the germline V gene.

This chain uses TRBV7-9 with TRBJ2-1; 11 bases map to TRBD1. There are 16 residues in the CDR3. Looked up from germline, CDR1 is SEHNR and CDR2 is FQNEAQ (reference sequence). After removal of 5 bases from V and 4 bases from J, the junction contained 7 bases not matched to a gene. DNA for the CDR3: TGTGCCAGCAGCCCAATACGGGACAGGGGGTACAATGAGCAGTTCTTC. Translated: CASSPIRDRGYNEQFF.

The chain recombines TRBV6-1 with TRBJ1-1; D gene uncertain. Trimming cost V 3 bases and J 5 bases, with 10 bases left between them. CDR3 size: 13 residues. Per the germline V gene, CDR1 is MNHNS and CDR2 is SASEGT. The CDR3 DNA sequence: TGTGCCAGCAGTGATTTCAAAGGAACTGAAGCTTTCTTT. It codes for CASSDFKGTEAFF.

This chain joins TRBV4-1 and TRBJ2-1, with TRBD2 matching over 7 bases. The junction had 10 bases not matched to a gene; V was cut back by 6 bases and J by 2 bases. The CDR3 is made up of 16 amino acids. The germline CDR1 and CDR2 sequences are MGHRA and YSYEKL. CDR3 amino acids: CASSPLREGTYNEQFF. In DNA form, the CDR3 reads TGCGCCAGCAGTCCCTTGAGGGAGGGGACCTACAATGAGCAGTTCTTC.

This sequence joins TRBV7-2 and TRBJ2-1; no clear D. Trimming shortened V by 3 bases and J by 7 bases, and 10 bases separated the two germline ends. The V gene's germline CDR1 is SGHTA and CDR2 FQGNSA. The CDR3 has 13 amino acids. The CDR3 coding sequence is TGTGCCAGCAGCTTTCCCACGGCAAATGAGCAGTTCTTC. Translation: CASSFPTANEQFF.

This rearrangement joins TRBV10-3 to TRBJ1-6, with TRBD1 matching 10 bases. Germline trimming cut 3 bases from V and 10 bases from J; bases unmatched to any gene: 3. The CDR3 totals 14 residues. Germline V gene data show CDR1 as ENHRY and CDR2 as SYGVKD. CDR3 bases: TGTGCCATCAGTGAAAGGGGACAGGGGTCACCCCTCCACTTT. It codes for CAISERGQGSPLHF.

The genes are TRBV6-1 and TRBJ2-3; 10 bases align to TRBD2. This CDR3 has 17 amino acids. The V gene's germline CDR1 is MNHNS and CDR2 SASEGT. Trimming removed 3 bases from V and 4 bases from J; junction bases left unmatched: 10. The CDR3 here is CASSDWSSGGSADTQYF. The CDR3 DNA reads TGTGCCAGCAGTGATTGGTCTAGCGGGGGATCAGCAGATACGCAGTATTTT.